The TCR beta chain described here comes from a study of T cell repertoires in cytomegalovirus infection. Study summary: CMV infection together with matching HLA type was indicated by public TCR beta signatures.

TCRdb reprocessed the reads with MiXCR, giving one entry per CDR3 protein. The sample has hundreds of thousands of distinct CDR3 sequences, roughly 30% seen once. J gave up 9 bases and V 1 base, and 5 bases lay outside the gene matches. Germline values: CDR1 LNHDA, CDR2 SQIVND (reference sequence). The length of the CDR3 is 14 residues. The receptor's source is a human donor in good health (CMV status not recorded). Some clones in this sample may be carry-over from other donors' samples. The sequenced sample consisted of PBMCs. J is TRBJ2-1 and V is TRBV19; TRBD2 agrees at 8 bases. CDR3 loop: CASSIVGGAGEQFF. The CDR3 DNA reads TGTGCCAGTAGTATAGTCGGGGGGGCCGGTGAGCAGTTCTTC.